There are a few counts of the clone carrying this T cell receptor beta chain. This entry belongs to a study of cytomegalovirus exposure and HLA in healthy donors. The CDR3 covers 14 residues. Germline V gene data show CDR1 as SGHNT and CDR2 as YENEEA. Trimming removed 1 base at V and 2 bases at J, with 9 bases between. The PCR contained 60 Vbeta and 13 Jbeta primers. Sequencing used immunoSEQ multiplex PCR; TCRdb keeps in-frame clones, though not all of them. The repertoire consists of tens of thousands of clones, with under 85% occurring once and the leading ten covering just over 50%. The sample taken for sequencing was PBMCs. This receptor was identified in a man aged 50 or older in good health and CMV-seropositive. The chain is built from TRBV11-3 and TRBJ2-7; no clear D gene. CDR3 amino acids: CASSLAPTAYEQYF. The DNA of the CDR3 is TGTGCCAGCAGCTTAGCCCCTACGGCCTACGAGCAGTACTTC. The complete variable domain, with remaining parts taken from reference TRBV11-3 and TRBJ2-7, reads EAGVVQSPRYKIIEKKQPVAFWCNPISGHNTLYWYLQNLGQGPELLIRYENEEAVDDSQLPKDRFSAERLKGVDSTLKIQPAELGDSAVYLCASSLAPTAYEQYFGPGTRLTVT.